Listed here are 17 T cell receptor beta chains from one sample, sequenced in a study of beta chain features in type 1 diabetes. Expressed TCRB transcripts were sequenced because the entire RNA isolate underwent reverse transcription. This table comes from immunoSEQ multiplex PCR, and its TCRdb copy is limited to in-frame clones, with some not included. The table lists 390,000 or so clones, approximately 14% of them singletons, with under 0.04% in the top ten. The sequencing sample was made of naive CD4+ T cells from blood. These receptors all stem from a man younger than 40 in good health.

The chain joins TRBV2 to TRBJ1-2; D might be TRBD1 (6 bases). Looked up from germline, CDR1 is SNHLY and CDR2 is FYNNEI. Trimming removed 7 bases from V and 5 bases from J, with 23 bases in between. The CDR3 runs to 16 residues. The CDR3 DNA is TGTGCCAGCACCGAAATTCTGCTCCGGGACACATATGGCTACACCTTC. Residues: CASTEILLRDTYGYTF.

V is TRBV9 and J is TRBJ2-6; D unresolved. Trimming left V 4 bases short and J 2 bases short, with 7 bases between. The CDR3 is 14 residues long. Germline V gene data show CDR1 as SGDLS and CDR2 as YYNGEE. The CDR3 coding sequence is TGTGCCAGCAGCATTGGAACTGGGGCCAACGTCCTGACTTTC. This translates into CASSIGTGANVLTF.

This clone was observed a few times. V usage is TRBV30 and J usage is TRBJ1-1; no clear D. Germline assignment: CDR1 GTSNPN and CDR2 SVGIG (reference sequence). V lost 3 bases to trimming and J lost 5 bases, with 25 bases between them. The CDR3 is made up of 17 amino acids. CDR3 sequence: CAWSLAGSPYFGTEAFF. The DNA of the CDR3 is TGTGCCTGGAGCCTGGCGGGGTCCCCCTATTTCGGTACTGAAGCTTTCTTT.

The chain links TRBV6-5 to TRBJ2-1; possibly TRBD2 for D (6 bases). The germline V gene encodes CDR1 MNHEY and CDR2 SVGAGI. V shed 2 bases and J shed 10 bases, with 6 bases lying between them. This CDR3 has 11 amino acids. CDR3 loop: CASSYGGEQFF. The CDR3 DNA reads TGTGCCAGCAGTTACGGGGGGGAGCAGTTCTTC.

This clone came up a few times. The genes are TRBV4-3 and TRBJ2-5; 11 bases are shared with TRBD1. Germline V lookup: CDR1 LGHNA, CDR2 YSLEER. There are 15 residues in the CDR3. The V segment lost 3 bases and the J segment 1 base; nucleotides outside the gene matches: 1. This chain's CDR3 is CASSHGTGGQETQYF. CDR3 DNA: TGCGCCAGCAGCCATGGGACAGGGGGCCAAGAGACCCAGTACTTC.

The V and J genes are TRBV27 and TRBJ2-5; D is uncertain. The V end lost 6 bases, the J end lost 5 bases, and 13 bases lay between the germline ends. In germline, CDR1 is MNHEY, CDR2 SMNVEV (reference sequence). This CDR3 has 13 residues. The CDR3 nucleotides read TGTGCCAGCAGAACCCCTCTAGGGGAGACCCAGTACTTC. This gives the protein CASRTPLGETQYF.

This clone was detected a few times. This CDR3 reads CASSTGQGPYGYTF. CDR3 DNA: TGTGCCAGCAGCACGGGACAGGGGCCCTATGGCTACACCTTC. The rearrangement uses TRBV7-9 and TRBJ1-2; 10 nucleotides agree with TRBD1. The V and J ends lost 5 bases and 4 bases, in that order; junction bases with no gene match: 4. This CDR3 has 14 amino acids. Germline lookup yields CDR1 SEHNR and CDR2 FQNEAQ (reference sequence).

The V call is TRBV4-2, the J call TRBJ2-3; 10 positions match TRBD2. The CDR3 length is 16 residues. CDR1 and CDR2 from the germline V gene are LGHNA and YNFKEQ. With V trimmed by 2 bases and J by 4 bases, 6 bases remained unmatched. The CDR3 spells CASSQSKREGPDTQYF. For the CDR3, the DNA is TGTGCCAGCAGCCAAAGTAAGCGGGAGGGCCCAGATACGCAGTATTTT.

V gene TRBV7-3 combines with J gene TRBJ2-3, with D unresolved. The CDR3 extends over 13 amino acids. Trimming shortened V by 1 base and J by 0 bases, and 2 bases separated the two germline ends. The germline CDR1 and CDR2 sequences are SGHTA and FQGTGA. The CDR3 sequence is CASSLMSTDTQYF. CDR3 in DNA: TGTGCCAGCAGCTTAATGAGCACAGATACGCAGTATTTT.

This clone was observed a few times. The chain joins TRBV9 to TRBJ2-1, with a weak D call TRBD1 (6 bases). Trimming removed 0 bases from V and 7 bases from J, with 20 bases in between. Germline lookup yields CDR1 SGDLS and CDR2 YYNGEE. CDR3 length equals 17 residues. The CDR3 spells CASSVAPTGTGTNEQFF. DNA of the CDR3: TGTGCCAGCAGCGTAGCCCCCACAGGGACGGGAACAAATGAGCAGTTCTTC.

This clone was observed a handful of times. The chain recombines TRBV5-1 with TRBJ2-7; D is uncertain. Germline values: CDR1 SGHRS, CDR2 YFSETQ. The germline V and J ends were trimmed by 0 bases and 4 bases, with 8 bases remaining between them. The CDR3 is 13 amino acids. In nucleotides, the CDR3 is TGCGCCAGCAGCTTGGATCGGAGTTACGAGCAGTACGTC. Translating it yields CASSLDRSYEQYV.

The V and J genes are TRBV5-4 and TRBJ2-3; the D is unclear. Trimming removed 5 bases from V and 4 bases from J, with 11 bases in between. The CDR3 loop spans 13 amino acids. Germline V gives CDR1 SGHNT, CDR2 YYREEE (reference sequence). The CDR3 DNA follows: TGTGCCAGCAGTTTTATAGGTTCAGATACGCAGTATTTT. Encoded protein: CASSFIGSDTQYF.

The gene calls are TRBV7-3 and TRBJ2-3; the D gene is possibly TRBD2 (5 bases). The CDR3 is made up of 12 amino acids. Germline assignment: CDR1 SGHTA and CDR2 FQGTGA. V was shortened by 5 bases and J by 3 bases, with 6 bases between the two germline ends. The CDR3 DNA reads as TGTGCCAGCAGCCGAGGGACAGATACGCAGTATTTT. It is translated as CASSRGTDTQYF.

The gene calls are TRBV7-9 and TRBJ2-2, with D perhaps assigned TRBD1 or TRBD2 (6 bases each). The CDR3 has 14 amino acids. Trimming removed 4 bases from V and 3 bases from J, with 9 bases in between. CDR1 is SEHNR, CDR2 FQNEAQ, per germline (reference sequence). CDR3 nucleotide sequence: TGTGCCAGCAGCTCCCGGGGGCACACCGGGGAGCTGTTTTTT. It codes for CASSSRGHTGELFF.

This clone has a count of ten or more. The rearrangement joins TRBV4-3 to TRBJ2-3; the match to TRBD1 covers 7 bases. Germline CDR1 LGHNA, CDR2 YSLEER. CDR3 size: 14 residues. Trimming took 0 bases from V and 7 from J; bases not matched to a gene: 4. The DNA of the CDR3 is TGCGCCAGCAGCCAAGAAGGGGGACAGAATACGCAGTATTTT. It encodes CASSQEGGQNTQYF.

This clone was observed a few times. The V and J genes are TRBV2 and TRBJ2-2; TRBD1 agrees at 8 bases. Looked up from germline, CDR1 is SNHLY and CDR2 is FYNNEI. V trimming: 5 bases; J trimming: 4 bases; junction bases outside the gene matches: 3. The CDR3 length is 14 residues. The CDR3 DNA reads as TGTGCCAGCAGTTTCGACAGGGGCACCGGGGAGCTGTTTTTT. As protein: CASSFDRGTGELFF.

V and J are TRBV4-3 and TRBJ2-3; 9 bases agree with TRBD1. Germline assignment: CDR1 LGHNA and CDR2 YSLEER. The ends lost 4 bases at V and 0 bases at J; junction bases unmatched: 2. The length of the CDR3 is 15 residues. The DNA for the CDR3 is TGCGCCAGCAGCCCACAGGGGGCTAGCACAGATACGCAGTATTTT. The encoded protein is CASSPQGASTDTQYF.